The sequence of this T cell receptor (beta chain) was determined in a study of Tregs in tolerant kidney transplant recipients. Study-wide background: Sorting used antibodies to exclude donor cells.

V lost 3 bases and J 6 bases, leaving 3 bases between the germline ends. CDR1 is SGHRS, CDR2 YFSETQ, per germline. The CDR3 has 11 residues. Assay used: immunoSEQ multiplex PCR; TCRdb lists only in-frame clones, some missing. The table includes just over 30,000 clones, 70% to 85% detected once. Comments on this clone: Its target is not known.

Sequencing input: Tregs from blood cultured with allogeneic cells. The origin of this receptor is a human donor in good health. V is TRBV5-1 and J is TRBJ2-2; no clear D gene. The CDR3 nucleotides are TGCGCCAGCAGCTGGGCCGGGGAGCTGTTTTTT. Amino acid sequence: CASSWAGELFF.